Listed below are T cell receptor beta chains from one sample, sequenced in a study of blood T cell repertoires in COVID-19. Assay: immunoSEQ multiplex PCR; the TCRdb copy retains only in-frame clones and omits some. Of 30,000 to 40,000 clones listed, about 88% are singletons. Sequenced sample: peripheral blood. These receptors came from a man between 70 and 80 years old with active COVID-19. Both conserved end residues are part of each CDR3. The D gene is left open where the match is weak. A row's size may be missing; if present it is once, few, many or a size class.

J | size | V | D | CDR3 | DNA
TRBJ2-1 | - | TRBV23-1 | TRBD2 | CASSHRAGGITNEQFF | TGCGCCAGCAGTCACCGAGCGGGGGGCATAACCAATGAGCAGTTCTTC
TRBJ1-3 | - | TRBV9 | - | CASSVNRETIYF | TGTGCCAGCAGCGTGAACAGGGAGACCATATATTTT
TRBJ2-6 | - | TRBV2 | - | CASSNQAGANVLTF | TGTGCCAGCAGTAATCAGGCTGGGGCCAACGTCCTGACTTTC
TRBJ1-2 | - | TRBV2 | - | CASRGEMRGYTF | TGTGCCAGCAGAGGAGAAATGAGGGGCTACACCTTC
TRBJ1-5 | - | TRBV28 | - | CASSPPPGNQPQHF | TGTGCCAGCAGTCCTCCCCCAGGAAATCAGCCCCAGCATTTT
TRBJ1-1 | - | TRBV10-3 | TRBD1 | CAISGGQVNTEAFF | TGTGCCATCAGTGGCGGACAGGTGAACACTGAAGCTTTCTTT
TRBJ2-3 | - | TRBV18 | TRBD2 | CASSPVSSGKTDTQYF | TGTGCCAGCTCACCGGTCTCTAGCGGGAAGACAGATACGCAGTATTTT
TRBJ2-5 | - | TRBV10-3 | TRBD1 | CAISDPTGAQETQYF | TGTGCCATCAGTGACCCTACAGGGGCACAAGAGACCCAGTACTTC
TRBJ1-3 | - | TRBV9 | - | CASSVVPLSSGNTIYF | TGTGCCAGCAGCGTAGTACCGCTATCCTCTGGAAACACCATATATTTT
TRBJ2-7 | - | TRBV20-1 | - | CSASGGGVDEQYF | TGCAGTGCTAGTGGAGGGGGAGTGGACGAGCAGTACTTC
TRBJ2-7 | - | TRBV6-5 | - | CASTPRDTLSEQYF | TGTGCCAGCACCCCCCGGGACACCCTCTCCGAGCAGTACTTC
TRBJ1-1 | - | TRBV18 | TRBD1 | CASSPQGAHMNTEAFF | TGTGCCAGCTCACCACAGGGGGCACACATGAACACTGAAGCTTTCTTT
TRBJ1-2 | - | TRBV18 | - | CASSSYLGGGSRWDGYTF | TGTGCCAGCTCATCCTACCTTGGGGGCGGATCGCGTTGGGATGGCTACACCTTC
TRBJ2-1 | - | TRBV6-5 | TRBD1 | CASSTDRGRNNEQFF | TGTGCCAGCAGTACAGACAGGGGGCGCAACAATGAGCAGTTCTTC
TRBJ2-2 | - | TRBV6-2/TRBV6-3 | - | CASSYRGTGELFF | TGTGCCAGCAGTTACAGGGGGACCGGGGAGCTGTTTTTT
TRBJ2-5 | - | TRBV4-1 | TRBD1 | CASSRRDRGRGETQYF | TGCGCCAGCAGCCGCCGGGACAGGGGGCGCGGAGAGACCCAGTACTTC
TRBJ2-5 | - | TRBV5-1 | TRBD1 | CASSPGTGQETQYF | TGCGCCAGCAGTCCCGGGACAGGGCAAGAGACCCAGTACTTC
TRBJ2-7 | - | TRBV5-4 | TRBD1 | CASSPTGGQHEQYF | TGTGCCAGCAGCCCGACAGGGGGACAACACGAGCAGTACTTC
TRBJ1-4 | once | TRBV5-4 | - | CASSLTVGATNEKLFF | TGTGCCAGCAGCTTGACGGTTGGTGCAACTAATGAAAAACTGTTTTTT
TRBJ2-5 | - | TRBV15 | TRBD2 | CATSRDLLAGPFDETQYF | TGTGCCACCAGCAGAGATCTCCTAGCGGGCCCCTTCGACGAGACCCAGTACTTC
TRBJ2-7 | - | TRBV6-5 | TRBD2 | CASSYEAGGSNEQYF | TGTGCCAGCAGTTACGAAGCCGGCGGGAGTAACGAGCAGTACTTC
TRBJ2-3 | few | TRBV24-1 | TRBD1 | CATSDPGQGATDTQYF | TGTGCCACCAGTGATCCGGGACAGGGGGCCACAGATACGCAGTATTTT
TRBJ2-3 | - | TRBV6-5 | TRBD2 | CASSYKRGGVDTQYF | TGTGCCAGCAGTTATAAGCGGGGGGGCGTAGATACGCAGTATTTT
TRBJ1-5 | - | TRBV6-2/TRBV6-3 | - | CASSYPVEQAGGLYSNQPQHF | TGTGCCAGCAGTTACCCCGTCGAACAGGCGGGGGGCCTCTATAGCAATCAGCCCCAGCATTTT
TRBJ2-7 | few | TRBV4-1 | TRBD1 | CASSLEPAGGRHEQYF | TGCGCCAGCAGCCTCGAGCCGGCAGGGGGCAGGCACGAGCAGTACTTC
TRBJ2-1 | - | TRBV18 | - | CASSPTGLDEQFF | TGTGCCAGCTCACCGACCGGACTGGATGAGCAGTTCTTC
TRBJ2-3 | - | TRBV29-1 | TRBD1 | CSVDIRSGGEILGTDTQYF | TGCAGCGTTGACATCCGATCAGGGGGCGAAATATTGGGGACAGATACGCAGTATTTT
TRBJ2-7 | - | TRBV28 | TRBD1 | CASRRQGYEQYF | TGTGCCAGCAGAAGACAGGGCTACGAGCAGTACTTC
TRBJ1-4 | - | TRBV30 | TRBD1 | CAWSPGTVNEKLFF | TGTGCCTGGAGTCCCGGGACAGTTAATGAAAAACTGTTTTTT
TRBJ2-7 | - | TRBV19 | - | CASSSRRKRLGIYEQYF | TGTGCCAGTAGTTCCAGGCGCAAAAGACTAGGGATCTACGAGCAGTACTTC
TRBJ2-3 | - | TRBV28 | TRBD2 | CASSPLAGAGGSTDTQYF | TGTGCCAGCAGCCCGCTAGCGGGAGCCGGGGGGAGCACAGATACGCAGTATTTT
TRBJ2-5 | few | TRBV11-2 | TRBD2 | CASSLVVSLAGGWETQYF | TGTGCCAGCAGCTTAGTGGTCTCGCTAGCGGGAGGGTGGGAGACCCAGTACTTC